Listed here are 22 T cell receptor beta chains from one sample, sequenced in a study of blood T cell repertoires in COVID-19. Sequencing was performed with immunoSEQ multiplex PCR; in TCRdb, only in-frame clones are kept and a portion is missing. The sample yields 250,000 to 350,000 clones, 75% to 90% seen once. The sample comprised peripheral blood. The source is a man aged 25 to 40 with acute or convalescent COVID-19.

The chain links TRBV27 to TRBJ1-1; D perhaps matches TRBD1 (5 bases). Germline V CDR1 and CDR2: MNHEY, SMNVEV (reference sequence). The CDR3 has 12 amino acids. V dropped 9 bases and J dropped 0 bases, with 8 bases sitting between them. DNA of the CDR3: TGTGCCAGTAAGACAGTGAACACTGAAGCTTTCTTT. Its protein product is CASKTVNTEAFF.

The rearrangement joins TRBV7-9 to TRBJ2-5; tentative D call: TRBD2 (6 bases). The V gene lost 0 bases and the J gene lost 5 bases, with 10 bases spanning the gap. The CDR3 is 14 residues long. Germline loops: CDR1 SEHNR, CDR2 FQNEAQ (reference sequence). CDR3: CASSLAIGGETQYF. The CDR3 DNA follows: TGTGCCAGCAGCTTAGCAATTGGGGGGGAGACCCAGTACTTC.

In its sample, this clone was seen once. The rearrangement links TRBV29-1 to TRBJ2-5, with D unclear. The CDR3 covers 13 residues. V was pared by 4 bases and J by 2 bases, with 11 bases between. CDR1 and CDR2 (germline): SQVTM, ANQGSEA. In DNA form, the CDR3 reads TGCAGCGTTGCGGGTCAGTTGCAAGAGACCCAGTACTTC. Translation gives CSVAGQLQETQYF.

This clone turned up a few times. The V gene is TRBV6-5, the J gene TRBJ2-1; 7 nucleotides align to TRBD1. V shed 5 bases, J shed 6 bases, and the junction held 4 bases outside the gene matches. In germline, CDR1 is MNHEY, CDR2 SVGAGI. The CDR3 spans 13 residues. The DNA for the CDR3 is TGTGCCAGCAGTAACAGGGGATTCAATGAGCAGTTCTTC. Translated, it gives CASSNRGFNEQFF.

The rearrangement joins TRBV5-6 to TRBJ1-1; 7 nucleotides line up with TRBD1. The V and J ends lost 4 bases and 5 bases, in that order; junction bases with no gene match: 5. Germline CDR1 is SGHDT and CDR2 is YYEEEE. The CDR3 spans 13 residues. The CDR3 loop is CASSLGTATEAFF. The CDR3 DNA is TGTGCCAGCAGCCTTGGGACAGCTACTGAAGCTTTCTTT.

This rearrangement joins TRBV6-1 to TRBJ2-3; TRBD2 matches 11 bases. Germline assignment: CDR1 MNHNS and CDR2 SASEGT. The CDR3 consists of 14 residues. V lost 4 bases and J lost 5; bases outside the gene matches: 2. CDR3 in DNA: TGTGCCAGCAGTGTAGCGGGGGGGAAAGATACGCAGTATTTT. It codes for CASSVAGGKDTQYF.

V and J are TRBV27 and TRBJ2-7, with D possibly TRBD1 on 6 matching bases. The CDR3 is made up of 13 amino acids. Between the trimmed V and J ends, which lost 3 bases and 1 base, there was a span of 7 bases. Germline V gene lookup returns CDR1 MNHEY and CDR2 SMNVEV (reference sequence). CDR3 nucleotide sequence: TGTGCCAGCAGTTTCGGACAGTCCTACGAGCAGTACTTC. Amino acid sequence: CASSFGQSYEQYF.

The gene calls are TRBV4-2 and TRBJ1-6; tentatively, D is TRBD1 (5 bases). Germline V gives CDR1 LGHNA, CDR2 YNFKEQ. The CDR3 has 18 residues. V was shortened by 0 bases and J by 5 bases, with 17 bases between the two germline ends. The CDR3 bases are TGTGCCAGCAGCCAAGACCACCCCAGGACATTGAATAATTCACCCCTCCACTTT. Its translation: CASSQDHPRTLNNSPLHF.

CDR3 sequence reads: CASGRLVGAYGYTF. The DNA of the CDR3 is TGTGCCAGCGGACGGCTTGTAGGGGCCTATGGCTACACCTTC. This chain links TRBV2 with TRBJ1-2, with D perhaps TRBD1 (5 bases). The V gene's germline CDR1 is SNHLY and CDR2 FYNNEI. V shed 8 bases and J shed 4 bases, with 17 bases lying between them. The CDR3 covers 14 residues. Full variable domain (rest looked up from reference TRBV2 and TRBJ1-2): EPEVTQTPSHQVTQMGQEVILRCVPISNHLYFYWYRQILGQKVEFLVSFYNNEISEKSEIFDDQFSVERPDGSNFTLKIRSTKLEDSAMYFCASGRLVGAYGYTFGSGTRLTVV.

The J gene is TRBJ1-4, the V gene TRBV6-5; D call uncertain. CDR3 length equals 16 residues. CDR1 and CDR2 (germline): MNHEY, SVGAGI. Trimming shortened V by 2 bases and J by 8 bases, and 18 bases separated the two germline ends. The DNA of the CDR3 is TGTGCCAGCAGTTACCACCGGGATTCCAAGGCCGAAAAACTGTTTTTT. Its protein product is CASSYHRDSKAEKLFF.

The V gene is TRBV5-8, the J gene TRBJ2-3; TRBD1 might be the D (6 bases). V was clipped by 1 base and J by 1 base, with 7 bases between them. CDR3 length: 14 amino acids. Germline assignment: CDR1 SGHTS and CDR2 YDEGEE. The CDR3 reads CASSLTGRTDTQYF. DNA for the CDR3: TGTGCCAGCAGCTTGACAGGGCGCACAGATACGCAGTATTTT.

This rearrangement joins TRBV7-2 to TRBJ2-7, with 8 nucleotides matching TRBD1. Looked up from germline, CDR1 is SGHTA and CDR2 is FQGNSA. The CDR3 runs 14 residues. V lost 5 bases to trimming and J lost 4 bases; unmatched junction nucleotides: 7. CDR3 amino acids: CASSQDRGRYEQYF. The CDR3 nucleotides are TGTGCCAGCAGCCAAGACAGGGGAAGGTACGAGCAGTACTTC. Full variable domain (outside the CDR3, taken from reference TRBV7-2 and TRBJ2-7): GAGVSQSPSNKVTEKGKDVELRCDPISGHTALYWYRQSLGQGLEFLIYFQGNSAPDKSGLPSDRFSAERTGGSVSTLTIQRTQQEDSAVYLCASSQDRGRYEQYFGPGTRLTVT.

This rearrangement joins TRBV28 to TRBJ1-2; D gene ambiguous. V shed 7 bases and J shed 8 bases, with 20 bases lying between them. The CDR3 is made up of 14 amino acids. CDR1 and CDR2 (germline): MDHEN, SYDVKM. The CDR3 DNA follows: TGTGCCAGCAACCCCAGCCTGGCGGCGGGCGGCTACACCTTC. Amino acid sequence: CASNPSLAAGGYTF.

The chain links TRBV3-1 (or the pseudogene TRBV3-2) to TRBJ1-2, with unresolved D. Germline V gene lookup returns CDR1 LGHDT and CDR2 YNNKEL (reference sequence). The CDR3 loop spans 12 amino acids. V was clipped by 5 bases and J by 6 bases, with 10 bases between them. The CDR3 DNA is TGTGCCAGCAGCGTTACTTACCATGGCTACACCTTC. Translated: CASSVTYHGYTF.

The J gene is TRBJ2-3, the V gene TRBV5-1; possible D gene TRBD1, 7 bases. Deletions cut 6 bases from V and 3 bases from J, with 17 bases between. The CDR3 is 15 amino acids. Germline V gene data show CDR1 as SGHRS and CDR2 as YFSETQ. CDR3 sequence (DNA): TGCGCCAGCAACGAGAGGGGGCGGGATACAGATACGCAGTATTTT. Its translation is CASNERGRDTDTQYF.

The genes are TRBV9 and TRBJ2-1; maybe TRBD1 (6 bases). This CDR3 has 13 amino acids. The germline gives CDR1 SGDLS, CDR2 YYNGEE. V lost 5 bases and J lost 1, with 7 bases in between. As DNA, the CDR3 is TGTGCCAGCAGTCAGGGGTCCTACAATGAGCAGTTCTTC. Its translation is CASSQGSYNEQFF.

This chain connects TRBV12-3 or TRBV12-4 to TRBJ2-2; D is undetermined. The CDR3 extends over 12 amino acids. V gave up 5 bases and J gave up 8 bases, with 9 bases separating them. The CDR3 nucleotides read TGTGCCAGCAGTCCCTTGAGGGGGGAGCTGTTTTTT. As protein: CASSPLRGELFF.

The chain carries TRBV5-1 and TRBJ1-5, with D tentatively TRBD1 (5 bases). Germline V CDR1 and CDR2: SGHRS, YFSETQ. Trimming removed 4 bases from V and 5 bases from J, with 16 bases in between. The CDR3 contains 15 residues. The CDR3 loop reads CASSPSGHADQPQHF. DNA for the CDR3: TGCGCCAGCAGCCCCTCAGGACACGCAGATCAGCCCCAGCATTTT.

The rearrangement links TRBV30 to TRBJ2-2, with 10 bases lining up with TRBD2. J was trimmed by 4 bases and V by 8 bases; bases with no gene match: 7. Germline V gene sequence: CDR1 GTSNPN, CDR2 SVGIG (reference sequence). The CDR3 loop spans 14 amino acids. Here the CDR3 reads CAARGLAATGELFF. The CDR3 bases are TGTGCCGCGCGAGGACTAGCGGCCACCGGGGAGCTGTTTTTT.

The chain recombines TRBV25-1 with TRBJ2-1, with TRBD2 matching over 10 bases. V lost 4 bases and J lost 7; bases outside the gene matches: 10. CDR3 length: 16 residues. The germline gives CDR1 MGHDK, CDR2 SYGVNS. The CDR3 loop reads CASSAPGLAAFNEQFF. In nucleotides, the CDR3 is TGTGCCAGCAGTGCCCCCGGACTAGCGGCCTTTAATGAGCAGTTCTTC.

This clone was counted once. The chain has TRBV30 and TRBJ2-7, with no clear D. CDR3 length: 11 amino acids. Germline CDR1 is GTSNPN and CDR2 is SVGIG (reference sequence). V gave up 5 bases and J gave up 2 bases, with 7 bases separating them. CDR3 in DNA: TGTGCCTGGGCTCGAGCCTACGAGCAGTACTTC. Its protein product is CAWARAYEQYF. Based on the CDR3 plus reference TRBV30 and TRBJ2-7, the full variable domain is SQTIHQWPATLVQPVGSPLSLECTVEGTSNPNLYWYRQAAGRGLQLLFYSVGIGQISSEVPQNLSASRPQDRQFILSSKKLLLSDSGFYLCAWARAYEQYFGPGTRLTVT.

The CDR3 region has the DNA TGTGCCAGTAGGACAGGGATGGAAGAGACCCAGTACTTC. Its translation: CASRTGMEETQYF. This chain links TRBV19 with TRBJ2-5; TRBD1 aligns across 7 bases. The CDR3 is made up of 13 amino acids. V was clipped by 6 bases and J by 3 bases; unmatched bases: 4. CDR1 is LNHDA, CDR2 SQIVND, per germline (reference sequence).